This paragraph reports one T cell receptor (beta chain). No antigen is known for it. This specimen belongs to a study of cytomegalovirus exposure and HLA in healthy donors. Broader study findings: Links to common viral pathogens appeared, in a later analysis, for several of the most significant clusters.

Primers included in the PCR were 60 Vbeta and 13 Jbeta primers. The method was immunoSEQ multiplex PCR; TCRdb's version includes in-frame clones alone and lacks a portion of them. The table includes about 190,000 clones, around 83% detected once. CDR1 and CDR2 from the germline V gene are SGDLS and YYNGEE. This CDR3 region has 16 residues. V lost 3 bases to trimming and J lost 0 bases; unmatched junction nucleotides: 8. The sequenced sample consisted of PBMCs. The TCR sequence derives from a woman aged 40 to 50 in good health and CMV-seronegative. V gene TRBV9 combines with J gene TRBJ1-1; 7 positions agree with TRBD1. CDR3 in amino acids: CASSASGTVLNTEAFF. The CDR3 region has the DNA TGTGCCAGCAGCGCCTCCGGGACAGTATTGAACACTGAAGCTTTCTTT.